This paragraph reports one T cell receptor (beta chain). The data originate from a study of control samples from healthy donors and cancer patients. The method was immunoSEQ multiplex PCR; TCRdb's version includes in-frame clones alone and lacks a portion of them. This sample has 110,000 to 150,000 clones, with 85% to 95% found just once. Sequencing was done on a sample of blood. The sequence was obtained from a middle-aged man in good health.

For the CDR3, the DNA is TGTGCCAGCAGCTTTACCGGGACTAGCGGGCCGAGTAGCACAGATACGCAGTATTTT. Amino acid sequence: CASSFTGTSGPSSTDTQYF. This sequence joins TRBV11-3 and TRBJ2-3; 12 bases align to TRBD2. This CDR3 has 19 residues. Germline V lookup: CDR1 SGHNT, CDR2 YENEEA. The trim removed 3 bases at V and 0 bases at J, leaving 10 bases unmatched. The full variable domain, rest sourced from reference TRBV11-3 and TRBJ2-3, is EAGVVQSPRYKIIEKKQPVAFWCNPISGHNTLYWYLQNLGQGPELLIRYENEEAVDDSQLPKDRFSAERLKGVDSTLKIQPAELGDSAVYLCASSFTGTSGPSSTDTQYFGPGTRLTVL.